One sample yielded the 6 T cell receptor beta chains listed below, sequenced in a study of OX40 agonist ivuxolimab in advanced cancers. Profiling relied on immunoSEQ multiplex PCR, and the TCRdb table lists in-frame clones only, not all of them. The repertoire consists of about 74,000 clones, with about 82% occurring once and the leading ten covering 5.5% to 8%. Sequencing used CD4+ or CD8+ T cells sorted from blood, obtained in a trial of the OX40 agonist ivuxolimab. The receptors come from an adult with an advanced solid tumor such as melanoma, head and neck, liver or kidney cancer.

The CDR3 sequence is CASSPWTEAFF. CDR3 coding DNA: TGTGCCAGCAGCCCTTGGACTGAAGCTTTCTTT. The chain links TRBV7-8 to TRBJ1-1; D gene unclear. The germline CDR1 and CDR2 sequences are SGHVS and FQNEAQ. The CDR3 loop spans 11 amino acids. The germline V and J ends were trimmed by 5 bases and 5 bases, with 6 bases remaining between them. The full variable domain, completed using reference TRBV7-8 and TRBJ1-1, is GAGVSQSPRYKVAKRGQDVALRCDPISGHVSLFWYQQALGQGPEFLTYFQNEAQLDKSGLPSDRFFAERPEGSVSTLKIQRTQQEDSAVYLCASSPWTEAFFGQGTRLTVV.

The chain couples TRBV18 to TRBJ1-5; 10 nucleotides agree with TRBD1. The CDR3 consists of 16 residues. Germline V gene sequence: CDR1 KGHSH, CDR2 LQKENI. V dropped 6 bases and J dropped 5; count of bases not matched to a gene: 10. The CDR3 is CASSPYTGTGDQPQHF. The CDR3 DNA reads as TGTGCCAGCTCGCCTTACACCGGGACAGGGGATCAGCCCCAGCATTTT.

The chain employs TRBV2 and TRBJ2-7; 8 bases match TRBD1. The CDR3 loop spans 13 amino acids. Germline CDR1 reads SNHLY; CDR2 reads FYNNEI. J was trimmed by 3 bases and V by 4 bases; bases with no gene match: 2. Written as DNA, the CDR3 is TGTGCCAGCAGTGTAACAGGGGGCTACGAGCAGTACTTC. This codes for CASSVTGGYEQYF.

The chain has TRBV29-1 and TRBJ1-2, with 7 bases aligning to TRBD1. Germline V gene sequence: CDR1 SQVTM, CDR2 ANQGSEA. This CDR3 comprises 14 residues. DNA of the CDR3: TGCGTAACAGGGGTGGGTTTAGCTAACTATGGCTACACCTTC. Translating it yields CVTGVGLANYGYTF.

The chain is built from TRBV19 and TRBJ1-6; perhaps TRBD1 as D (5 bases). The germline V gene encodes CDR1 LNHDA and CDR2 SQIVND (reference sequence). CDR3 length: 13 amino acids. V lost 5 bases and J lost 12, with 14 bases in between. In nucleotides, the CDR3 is TGTGCCAGTAGTCGGGGCCGGGGGGGACCCCTCCACTTT. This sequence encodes CASSRGRGGPLHF.

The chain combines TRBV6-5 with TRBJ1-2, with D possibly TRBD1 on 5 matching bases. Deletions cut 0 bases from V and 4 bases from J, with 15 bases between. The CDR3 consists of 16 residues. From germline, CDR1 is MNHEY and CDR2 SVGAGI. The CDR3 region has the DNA TGTGCCAGCAGTTACTCGAACGCTCGGGGCGGCTATGGCTACACCTTC. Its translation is CASSYSNARGGYGYTF.